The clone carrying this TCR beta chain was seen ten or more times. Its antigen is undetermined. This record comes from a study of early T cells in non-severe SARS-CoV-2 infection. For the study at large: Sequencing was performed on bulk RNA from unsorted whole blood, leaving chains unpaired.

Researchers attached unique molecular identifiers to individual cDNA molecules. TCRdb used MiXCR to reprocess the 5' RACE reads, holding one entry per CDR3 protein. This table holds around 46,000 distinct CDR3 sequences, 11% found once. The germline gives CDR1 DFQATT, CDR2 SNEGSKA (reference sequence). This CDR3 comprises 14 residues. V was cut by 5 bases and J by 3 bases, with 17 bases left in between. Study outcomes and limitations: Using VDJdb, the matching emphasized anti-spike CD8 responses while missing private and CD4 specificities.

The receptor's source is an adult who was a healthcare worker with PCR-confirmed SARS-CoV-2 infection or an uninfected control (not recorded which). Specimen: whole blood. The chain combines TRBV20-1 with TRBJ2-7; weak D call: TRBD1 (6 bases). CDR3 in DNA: TGCAGTGCTGGGGGCGCCCATCTACTCTACGAGCAGTACTTC. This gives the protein CSAGGAHLLYEQYF.